This T cell receptor beta chain is drawn from a study of blood T cell repertoires in COVID-19. Study in general: The origin of the acute and convalescent COVID-19 samples was the United States, Italy and Spain. T cells, B-cell-depleted T cells, or PBMCs supplied cDNA or gDNA.

CDR1 SNHLY and CDR2 FYNNEI come from the germline V gene. The J segment lost 8 bases and the V segment lost 5 bases, leaving 9 bases of the junction unmatched. This CDR3 region has 14 residues. Original handling: Reference gene primer amplification gave nucleated cell count estimates. Clones were sequenced by immunoSEQ multiplex PCR, and TCRdb holds only the in-frame ones, with some missing. V and J calls and clone size come straight from that table; D and trimming were deduced from the DNA. The sample carries about 230,000 clones, approximately 83% recorded once. Sequences were obtained from peripheral blood. This clonotype was obtained from a man over 45 with active or convalescent COVID-19. The V and J genes are TRBV2 and TRBJ1-2; TRBD1 agrees at 9 bases. Here the CDR3 DNA reads TGTGCCAGCAGTAAGGGACAGGGTCGGAGAGGCTACACCTTC. As protein: CASSKGQGRRGYTF.